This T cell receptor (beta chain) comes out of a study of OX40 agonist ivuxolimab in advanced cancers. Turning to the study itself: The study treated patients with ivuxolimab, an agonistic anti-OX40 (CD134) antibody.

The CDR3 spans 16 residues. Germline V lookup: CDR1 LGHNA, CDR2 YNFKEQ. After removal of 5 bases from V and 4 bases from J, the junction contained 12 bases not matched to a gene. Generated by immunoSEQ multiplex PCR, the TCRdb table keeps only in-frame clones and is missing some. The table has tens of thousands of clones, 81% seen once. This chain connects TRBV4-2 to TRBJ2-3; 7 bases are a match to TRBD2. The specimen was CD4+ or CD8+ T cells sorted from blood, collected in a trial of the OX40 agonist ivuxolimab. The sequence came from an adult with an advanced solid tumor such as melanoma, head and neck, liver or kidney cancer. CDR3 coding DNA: TGTGCCAGCAGCGAGACCCGAGCTACTAGCGCAGATACGCAGTATTTT. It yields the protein CASSETRATSADTQYF.